The 9 T cell receptor beta chains below were found in one sample sequenced in a study of OX40 agonist ivuxolimab in advanced cancers. Profiled with immunoSEQ multiplex PCR; TCRdb holds only in-frame clones, not every one. Among approximately 26,000 clones listed, 79% were seen once. The input for sequencing was CD4+ or CD8+ T cells sorted from blood, taken in a trial of the OX40 agonist ivuxolimab. All receptors derive from an adult with an advanced solid tumor such as melanoma, head and neck, liver or kidney cancer.

This clone was counted ten times or more. V is TRBV23-1 and J is TRBJ2-7; D may be TRBD1 (5 bases). TRBV23-1 is annotated as an ORF whose role is uncertain. V lost 3 bases, J lost 2 bases, and 20 bases lay in between. This CDR3 comprises 17 residues. The CDR3 sequence is CASSHPVDKFYPYEQYF. The CDR3 DNA reads TGCGCCAGCAGTCACCCCGTGGACAAGTTCTACCCCTACGAGCAGTACTTC.

This clone has a single count. The chain links TRBV10-1 to TRBJ2-2; D might be TRBD2 (6 bases). The CDR3 spans 15 residues. V lost 3 bases and J lost 6, with 14 bases in between. Germline assignment: CDR1 WNHNN and CDR2 SYGVQD (reference sequence). In DNA, the CDR3 is TGCGCCAGCAGTGAAAGGGAGGATAATGCCGGGGAGCTGTTTTTT. This encodes CASSEREDNAGELFF.

The chain links TRBV10-2 to TRBJ2-7; no firm D call. Germline CDR1 and CDR2: WSHSY and SAAADI. V lost 0 bases and J lost 3, with 3 bases in between. The CDR3 consists of 12 residues. CDR3 sequence reads: CASSESNYEQYF. CDR3 nucleotides: TGCGCCAGCAGTGAGTCGAACTACGAGCAGTACTTC.

The rearrangement uses TRBV6-1 and TRBJ2-7; D is perhaps TRBD1 or TRBD2 (5 bases each). The CDR3 totals 13 residues. CDR1 is MNHNS and CDR2 is SASEGT in the germline V gene. The V end was cut by 6 bases, the J end by 3 bases, with 12 bases between. The CDR3 coding sequence is TGTGCCAGCAGCGGGACGTTGGGCTACGAGCAGTACTTC. Its translation is CASSGTLGYEQYF.

The CDR3 spells CASSLSGPTEAFF. DNA of the CDR3: TGTGCCAGCAGCTTATCAGGGCCCACTGAAGCTTTCTTT. The chain links TRBV7-9 to TRBJ1-1, with D perhaps matching TRBD1 (5 bases). The V and J ends lost 2 bases and 4 bases respectively, with 8 bases between them. The CDR3 runs to 13 residues. Germline-derived CDR1 and CDR2 are SEHNR and FQNEAQ (reference sequence).

The V call is TRBV6-5, the J call TRBJ2-3; no firm D call. The CDR3 has 14 amino acids. CDR1 is MNHEY, CDR2 SVGAGI, per germline. V lost 2 bases and J 4 bases, leaving 10 bases between the germline ends. CDR3 DNA sequence: TGTGCCAGCAGTTACGCAAACTTAGCAGATACGCAGTATTTT. Translation: CASSYANLADTQYF.

V is TRBV10-3 and J is TRBJ1-1; D uncertain. Germline V gene data show CDR1 as ENHRY and CDR2 as SYGVKD. V lost 8 bases and J lost 5, with 24 bases in between. The CDR3 loop spans 16 amino acids. The CDR3 DNA follows: TGTGCCATCCTCCCGGTGTGTTTAGTATCCGGGACTGAAGCTTTCTTT. Protein product: CAILPVCLVSGTEAFF.

The chain carries TRBV5-4 and TRBJ2-7; D call uncertain. Germline V gene lookup returns CDR1 SGHNT and CDR2 YYREEE (reference sequence). V gave up 5 bases and J gave up 6 bases, with 12 bases separating them. The CDR3 runs 12 residues. CDR3: CASSLLGSEQYF. The CDR3 region has the DNA TGTGCCAGCAGTCTCTTAGGTTCCGAGCAGTACTTC.

This clone was counted a few times. V is TRBV5-6 and J is TRBJ1-2; D not certain. This CDR3 is 14 amino acids long. Trimming pared 4 bases from V and 2 bases from J, leaving 12 bases between. Per germline, CDR1 SGHDT and CDR2 YYEEEE. DNA of the CDR3: TGTGCCAGCAGCCCCGCACGGACCAACTATGGCTACACCTTC. It is translated as CASSPARTNYGYTF.